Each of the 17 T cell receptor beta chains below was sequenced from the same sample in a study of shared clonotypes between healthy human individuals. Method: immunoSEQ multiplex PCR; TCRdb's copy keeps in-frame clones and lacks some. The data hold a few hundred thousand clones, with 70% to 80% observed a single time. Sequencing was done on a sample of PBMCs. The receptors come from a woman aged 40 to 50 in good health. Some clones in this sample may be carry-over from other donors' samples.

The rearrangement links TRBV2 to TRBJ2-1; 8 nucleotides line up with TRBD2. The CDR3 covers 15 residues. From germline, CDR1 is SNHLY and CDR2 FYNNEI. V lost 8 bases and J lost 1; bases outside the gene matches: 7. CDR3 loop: CASESTSGSYNEQFF. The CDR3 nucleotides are TGTGCCAGCGAGTCCACTAGCGGTTCCTACAATGAGCAGTTCTTC.

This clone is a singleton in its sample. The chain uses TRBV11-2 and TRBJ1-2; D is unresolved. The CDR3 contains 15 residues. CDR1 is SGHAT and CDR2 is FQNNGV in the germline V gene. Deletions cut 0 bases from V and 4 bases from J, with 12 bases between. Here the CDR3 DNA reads TGTGCCAGCAGCTTAGAGGGTAACCCCGGCTATGGCTACACCTTC. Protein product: CASSLEGNPGYGYTF.

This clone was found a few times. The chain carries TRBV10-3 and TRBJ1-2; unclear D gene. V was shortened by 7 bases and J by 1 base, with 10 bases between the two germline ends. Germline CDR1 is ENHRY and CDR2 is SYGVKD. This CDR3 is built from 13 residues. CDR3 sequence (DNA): TGTGCCATCACCCCTGATCTTAACTATGGCTACACCTTC. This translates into CAITPDLNYGYTF.

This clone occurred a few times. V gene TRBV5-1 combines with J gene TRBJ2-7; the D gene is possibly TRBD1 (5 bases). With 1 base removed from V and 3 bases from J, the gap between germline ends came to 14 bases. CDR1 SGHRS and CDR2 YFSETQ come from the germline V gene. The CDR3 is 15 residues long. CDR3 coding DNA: TGCGCCAGCAGCTTGACCAGCTCAGGGCACTACGAGCAGTACTTC. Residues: CASSLTSSGHYEQYF.

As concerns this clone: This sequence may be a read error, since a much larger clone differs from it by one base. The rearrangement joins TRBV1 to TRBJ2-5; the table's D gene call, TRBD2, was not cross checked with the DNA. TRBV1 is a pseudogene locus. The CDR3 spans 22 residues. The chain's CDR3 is CTSKRGDWTSGTRGLNKETRYF. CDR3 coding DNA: TGCACCAGCAAGAGGGGGGATTGGACTAGCGGGACGAGGGGCCTAAATAAGGAGACCCGGTACTTC.

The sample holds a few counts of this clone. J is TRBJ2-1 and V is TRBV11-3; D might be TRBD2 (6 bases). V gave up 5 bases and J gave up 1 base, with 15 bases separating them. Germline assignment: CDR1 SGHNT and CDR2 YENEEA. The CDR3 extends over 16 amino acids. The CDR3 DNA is TGTGCCAGCAGCCCTCAGGGCGGGAAATCCTACAATGAGCAGTTCTTC. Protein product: CASSPQGGKSYNEQFF. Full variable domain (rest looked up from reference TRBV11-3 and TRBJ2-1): EAGVVQSPRYKIIEKKQPVAFWCNPISGHNTLYWYLQNLGQGPELLIRYENEEAVDDSQLPKDRFSAERLKGVDSTLKIQPAELGDSAVYLCASSPQGGKSYNEQFFGPGTRLTVL.

CDR3 DNA: TGTGCCAGCAGTGTCCGGGACAGGTCCAACGAGCAGTACTTC. Protein product: CASSVRDRSNEQYF. The genes are TRBV28 and TRBJ2-7; TRBD1 matches 8 bases. V lost 5 bases, J lost 5 bases, and 8 bases stayed unmatched. The CDR3 is 14 residues long. Germline CDR1 and CDR2: MDHEN and SYDVKM.

Written as DNA, the CDR3 is TGTGCCAGCAGCCACCCGGGACTAGCGGGGGGGTACAATGAGCAGTTCTTC. Its translation is CASSHPGLAGGYNEQFF. The V call is TRBV28, the J call TRBJ2-1; 16 bases match TRBD2. The CDR3 has 17 amino acids. Germline V lookup: CDR1 MDHEN, CDR2 SYDVKM. The J segment lost 4 bases and the V segment lost 6 bases, leaving 6 bases of the junction unmatched.

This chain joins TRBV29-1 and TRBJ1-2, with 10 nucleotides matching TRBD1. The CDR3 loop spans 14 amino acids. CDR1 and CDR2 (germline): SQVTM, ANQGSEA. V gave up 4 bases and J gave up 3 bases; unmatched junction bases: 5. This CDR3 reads CSVGGTGAHYGYTF. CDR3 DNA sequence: TGCAGCGTTGGAGGGACAGGGGCGCACTATGGCTACACCTTC.

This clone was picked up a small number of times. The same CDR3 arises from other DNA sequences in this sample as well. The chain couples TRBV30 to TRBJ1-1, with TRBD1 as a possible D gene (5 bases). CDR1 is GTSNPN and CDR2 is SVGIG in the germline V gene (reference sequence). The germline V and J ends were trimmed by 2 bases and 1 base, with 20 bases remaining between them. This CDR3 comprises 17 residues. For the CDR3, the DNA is TGTGCCTGGAGTAGATTCGGTGGACTGCAGGGGAACACTGAAGCTTTCTTT. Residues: CAWSRFGGLQGNTEAFF.

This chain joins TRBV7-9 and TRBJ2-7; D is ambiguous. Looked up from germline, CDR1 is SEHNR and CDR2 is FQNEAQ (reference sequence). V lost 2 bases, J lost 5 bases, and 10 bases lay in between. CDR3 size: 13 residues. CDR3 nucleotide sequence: TGTGCCAGCAGCTTAAGGTTTCGCGACGAGCAGTACTTC. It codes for CASSLRFRDEQYF.

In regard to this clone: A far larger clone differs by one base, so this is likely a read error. The DNA of the CDR3 is TGTGCCAACAGCCAAGAATACCCGGGTTCCTACAATGAGCAGTTCTTC. Its translation: CANSQEYPGSYNEQFF. This chain joins TRBV4-2 and TRBJ2-1; D unclear. Germline V gene data show CDR1 as LGHNA and CDR2 as YNFKEQ. This CDR3 spans 16 amino acids.

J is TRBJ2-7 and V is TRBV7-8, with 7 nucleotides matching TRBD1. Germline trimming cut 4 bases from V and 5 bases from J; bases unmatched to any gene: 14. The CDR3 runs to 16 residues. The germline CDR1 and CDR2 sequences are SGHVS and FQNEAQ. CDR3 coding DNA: TGTGCCAGCAGCTCAGTTCGAAAACAGGGGTTCCACGAGCAGTACTTC. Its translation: CASSSVRKQGFHEQYF.

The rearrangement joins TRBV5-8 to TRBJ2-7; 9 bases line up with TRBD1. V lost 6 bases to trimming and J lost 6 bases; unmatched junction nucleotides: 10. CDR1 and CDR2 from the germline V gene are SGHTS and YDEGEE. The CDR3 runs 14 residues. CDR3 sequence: CASTIHGTGPEQYF. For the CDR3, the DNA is TGTGCCAGCACTATACACGGGACAGGGCCCGAGCAGTACTTC.

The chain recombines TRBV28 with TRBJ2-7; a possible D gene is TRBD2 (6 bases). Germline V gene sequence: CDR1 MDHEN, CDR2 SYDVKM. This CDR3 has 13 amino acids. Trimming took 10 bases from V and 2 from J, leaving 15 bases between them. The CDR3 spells CATAGTATYEQYF. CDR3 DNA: TGTGCCACCGCCGGGACTGCGACCTACGAGCAGTACTTC.

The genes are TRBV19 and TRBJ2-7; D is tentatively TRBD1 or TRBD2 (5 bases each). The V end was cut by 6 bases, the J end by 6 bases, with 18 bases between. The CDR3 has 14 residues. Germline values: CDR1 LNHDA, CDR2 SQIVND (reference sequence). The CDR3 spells CASSKGPNLAEQYF. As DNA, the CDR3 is TGTGCCAGTAGCAAGGGACCAAATCTAGCCGAGCAGTACTTC.

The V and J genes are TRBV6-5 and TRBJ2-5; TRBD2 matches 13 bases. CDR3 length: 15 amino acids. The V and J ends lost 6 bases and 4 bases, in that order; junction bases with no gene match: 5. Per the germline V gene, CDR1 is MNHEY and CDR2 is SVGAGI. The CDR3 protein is CASRRTSGSGETQYF. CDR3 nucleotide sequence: TGTGCCAGCAGAAGGACTAGCGGGAGCGGAGAGACCCAGTACTTC.